This TCR beta chain originates from a study of blood T cell repertoires in COVID-19. Methods used by the authors: How many nucleated cells were present was estimated from reference gene primer amplification. Here immunoSEQ multiplex PCR was the method, and the copy in TCRdb shows in-frame clones only, minus some. The V and J calls and the clone size are those of that table, but D and trimming were determined from the DNA. The sample shows fewer than 200,000 clones, about 85% of them seen only once. Only a few counts were recorded for this clone. Trimming took 6 bases from V and 6 from J; bases not matched to a gene: 7. The CDR3 totals 13 residues. Germline CDR1 SQVTM, CDR2 ANQGSEA.

The sample was peripheral blood. This receptor was identified in a man in his 60s with acute or convalescent COVID-19. This chain uses TRBV29-1 with TRBJ2-3, with 9 bases fitting TRBD2. CDR3 sequence (DNA): TGCAGCGTCCTGGGACTAGCAGCCGATACGCAGTATTTT. Its protein is CSVLGLAADTQYF.